This is a list of T cell receptor beta chains from one sample in a study of control samples from healthy donors and cancer patients. Repertoires were generated with immunoSEQ multiplex PCR, while TCRdb's copy carries only in-frame clones and drops some. There are 110,000 to 150,000 clones in the sample; around nine tenths occur only once, and roughly 5% lies in the top ten. What was sequenced was blood. These receptor sequences come from a man younger than 45 in good health. Both conserved end residues are trimmed from each CDR3. The order of the fields is J gene, V gene, CDR3 protein.

TRBJ1-5,TRBV15,ATSRDQRGQGGPQH
TRBJ2-7,TRBV13,ASSLGRVAEQY
TRBJ2-3,TRBV6-1,ASSEGKGRYADTQY
TRBJ2-1,TRBV5-1,ASSLWSSGIVEQF
TRBJ1-1,TRBV6-5,ASSSRDRAYTEAF
TRBJ2-1,TRBV6-1,ASSEEAGGRNEQF
TRBJ2-7,TRBV4-2,ASSMGPYEQY
TRBJ1-2,TRBV5-6,ASSLLGPNYGYT
TRBJ1-2,TRBV28,ASGQGSVGYT
TRBJ2-7,TRBV9,ASSVNSYTAYEQY
TRBJ2-7,TRBV6-6,ASSLGTGVGEQY
TRBJ2-7,TRBV30,AWSARDRGHFGQY
TRBJ2-1,TRBV6-5,ASRGGVGGPQEQF
TRBJ2-1,TRBV6-5,ASRTEGGVLGEQF
TRBJ2-5,TRBV11-2,ASSLDRGGYGTQY
TRBJ1-2,TRBV12-3/TRBV12-4,ASSLRGGYGYT
TRBJ2-7,TRBV9,ASSVDAGSYEQY
TRBJ1-5,TRBV2,ASSGVNSNQPQH
TRBJ2-1,TRBV11-2,ASSLMRTEQF
TRBJ1-2,TRBV19,ASKDTDSPNYGYT
TRBJ2-3,TRBV4-3,ASSQGLAGGTDTQY
TRBJ2-7,TRBV4-3,ASSQTGTGDYEQY
TRBJ2-7,TRBV11-3,ASSLGQVYEQY
TRBJ2-7,TRBV7-9,ASSLVYEQY
TRBJ2-2,TRBV3-1/TRBV3-2,ASSPLKGQGSGELF
TRBJ2-7,TRBV4-3,ASSQAAGTGPYEQY
TRBJ2-7,TRBV12-3/TRBV12-4,ASRGADRASQY
TRBJ1-1,TRBV7-8,ASSPSFHGPGGRIMNTEAF
TRBJ1-5,TRBV2,AGSAWGTGGFGQPQH
TRBJ2-5,TRBV29-1,SVSQGRETQY
TRBJ1-3,TRBV7-2,ASSQGARSGNTIY
TRBJ2-2,TRBV12-3/TRBV12-4,ASSFGVTGELF
TRBJ2-2,TRBV27,ASTPTGTGFTGELF
TRBJ2-7,TRBV10-3,AITRDIAYEQY
TRBJ1-6,TRBV5-4,ASSPSDYNSPLH
TRBJ2-5,TRBV11-1,ASSFFGMETQY
TRBJ1-1,TRBV14,ASSQSPGGLRVNTEAF
TRBJ2-1,TRBV10-2,ASSESSRLAGSVQF
TRBJ2-7,TRBV11-3,ASSLDWRDEQY
TRBJ1-3,TRBV27,ASSFGGQGNTIY
TRBJ1-5,TRBV6-2/TRBV6-3,ASSYQEINNQPQH
TRBJ2-5,TRBV5-1,ASSLSKVAETQY
TRBJ2-7,TRBV6-1,ASSEGTPYEQY
TRBJ2-5,TRBV11-3,ASTSGDEETQY
TRBJ2-7,TRBV5-8,ASSLGFRDKGYEQY
TRBJ1-5,TRBV6-5,ASSQDGINNQPQH
TRBJ1-1,TRBV27,ASSPDRRLTEAF
TRBJ1-4,TRBV7-2,ASSLNRAQGKLF
TRBJ2-2,TRBV27,ASSTGTQTGELF
TRBJ1-1,TRBV15,ATSRPSRGALTEAF
TRBJ2-1,TRBV9,ASSPLSQGASSGRHNEQF
TRBJ2-2,TRBV19,ASSAGQNTGELF
TRBJ2-7,TRBV9,ASSERYEQY
TRBJ2-3,TRBV7-2,ASSLDGGPDTQY
TRBJ2-7,TRBV7-2,ASSALAGGRHEQY
TRBJ1-4,TRBV18,ATKTATNEKLF
TRBJ2-5,TRBV7-2,ANTQGRGETQY
TRBJ2-5,TRBV2,ASILDGATQY